This T cell receptor (beta chain) was recovered during a study of T cell repertoires in cytomegalovirus infection (dated by TCRdb to 2018 to 2020). In the study overall: Donor HLA type was relevant to the analysis, as public TCR beta signatures indicated carriage of CMV infection together with the matching HLA type. General findings and caveats noted by the study authors: The ex vivo response was dominated by HLA-C-restricted CMV-specific TCR beta clonotypes, and the single most frequent clonotype in two of eight donors was supplied by these HLA-C-restricted clonotypes. Cumulative frequency of public TCR beta family members discriminated carriers of CMV infection plus the relevant HLA type in this cohort and an independent approximately 400-donor cohort.

TCRdb lists the instrument as Illumina HiSeq 1500. TCRdb redid the processing of the public reads, applying fastp at Q25 and MiXCR, and retained in-frame beta chains. Rows with one shared CDR3 protein collapse into an entry with the most common genes and DNA. The sample data list approximately 490,000 distinct CDR3 sequences, and approximately 11% of these were observed just once. The ten top clones hold 9.5% to 13% of the sample. On this clonotype: Its cognate antigen has yet to be identified. Per-base quality was not reported, and no clone a single base away is much larger than it.

From its cysteine to its phenylalanine, the CDR3 spans 15 amino acids. The kept DNA is CDR3 alone, 45 bases in frame from the first base. V and J are trimmed by 6 bases and 2 bases, and the gene matches miss 5 bases of the junction. Reading the germline V gene gives CDR1 SGHTA and CDR2 FQGNSA. The origin of this receptor is a human donor in good health (CMV status not recorded). Some clones in this sample may be carry-over from other donors' samples. Rearrangement joined TRBV7-2 to TRBJ2-7; 12 of the junction bases match TRBD2. Sequencing was carried out using PBMCs. The sequenced DNA: TGTGCCAGCAGTTCGACTAGCGGGGGAACCTACGAGCAGTACTTC. Its translation is CASSSTSGGTYEQYF.